This T cell receptor (beta chain) derives from a study of high-grade serous ovarian cancer treatment subgroups. The wider study: Mean per sample: around 14,000 reads, some 7,300 unique TCR beta rearrangements.

Tumor tissue was taken before any definitive surgery or chemotherapy was given. Sequencing used immunoSEQ multiplex PCR; TCRdb keeps in-frame clones, though not all of them. The sample includes about 7,700 clones, about 69% of them seen just once. As for this clone: Its antigen is as yet unknown.

Study observations and caveats: Different patients shared almost no repertoire; same-patient tumors shared about 0.095 to 0.79. Spatial context was lost because tumors were sequenced in bulk.

This receptor was taken from a human donor with high-grade serous ovarian cancer. Sample: tumor tissue.

CDR3: CASSRLAGGSNIQYF. CDR3 coding DNA: TGTGCCAGCAGTCGACTAGCGGGGGGGAGCAACATTCAGTACTTC. J is TRBJ2-4 and V is TRBV28; 14 nucleotides match TRBD2. The V gene's germline CDR1 is MDHEN and CDR2 SYDVKM. The length of the CDR3 is 15 residues. V was pared by 5 bases and J by 7 bases, with 4 bases of the junction left unmatched.